This T cell receptor (beta chain) was documented in a study of T-cell memory formation after mild COVID-19. Overall study results and limits: From day 15 to 85, contracting clones were balanced between CD4 and CD8, whereas later expanders leaned toward CD4+. Pre-infection memory contained some responding clones, which suggested that cross-reactive memory had joined. CD4+ contracting clones were mainly CM and EM; CD8+ ones, EMRA.

The CDR3 sequence is 15 residues long. J lost 1 base, V lost 4 bases, and 5 bases had no gene match. Germline loops: CDR1 LGHNA, CDR2 YNFKEQ. Barcoded TCR alpha and TCR beta cDNA libraries with UMIs came from 5'RACE using constant-segment primers. MiXCR, run by TCRdb on the 5' RACE reads, gives a single entry per CDR3 protein. The sample shows approximately 270,000 distinct CDR3 sequences, roughly 15% of them seen only once. In its sample, this clonotype was seen a few times. Its specificity is not known. The chain has TRBV4-2 and TRBJ2-5; 8 positions agree with TRBD2. The sequence came from a man aged 18 to 29 who had mild COVID-19 (a few samples of this study predate the infection). Cell type and time point are not known. The sample consisted of PBMCs or a T cell subset sorted from them (not recorded which). CDR3 DNA sequence: TGTGCCAGCAGCCGAGTAGCGGGGCGCCAAGAGACCCAGTACTTC. Translating it yields CASSRVAGRQETQYF.